This TCR beta chain came from a study of early T cells in non-severe SARS-CoV-2 infection (dated by TCRdb to about 2021). Study-wide context: Bulk RNA from unsorted whole blood was used for TCR sequencing, so alpha and beta chains could not be paired.

The library was made by 5' RACE. TCRdb shows the sequencer as NextSeq 500. To correct for sequencing error and PCR bias, the TCR library protocol tagged individual cDNA molecules with unique molecular identifiers. Both TCR alpha and beta chains were sequenced, and tight co-correlation was observed between alpha and beta sequence abundances in each sample. As for the authors' bioinformatics: Decombinator V4 was used to perform V gene, J gene and CDR3 annotation of TCR sequences. Expanded TCRs were defined as changing significantly between any two time points under a Poisson model with p below 0.0001. TCR abundances were normalised to the total number of TCRs sequenced in each sample and reported as counts per million. TRAV1-2 paired with TRAJ12, TRAJ20 or TRAJ33 defined MAIT TCRs, while TRAV10 paired with TRAJ18 defined iNKT TCRs. VDJdb, accessed 1 November 2021, was searched for CMV, EBV and SARS-CoV-2 annotated TCRs, excluding TCRs annotated for multiple antigens. TCRdb itself trimmed the public reads at Q25 with fastp, ran MiXCR and retained productive beta chains. Entries are consolidated by CDR3 protein sequence, retaining the most common genes and DNA. The V and J calls come from TCRdb's annotation, not from the publication. This sample has approximately 120,000 distinct CDR3 sequences in its table, and about 15% of those were observed once. Around a fifth of the sample is in the top ten clones.

The CDR3 measures 14 amino acids from cysteine to phenylalanine. Left in the record is the CDR3 DNA by itself, 42 bases read in frame from the first base. V ends up 0 bases short and J 3 bases short, with an unmatched junction base count of 2. Sequences SGHDN (CDR1) and FVKESK (CDR2) are obtained from the germline V gene. The investigation overall reported the following: VDJdb matching was skewed toward anti-spike CD8 responses and likely underestimated virus-specific expansions, missing private and CD4 specificities.

Set within a cohort of healthcare workers in London, UK, this nested case-control study involved weekly PCR testing of nasopharyngeal swabs along with blood sampling. Healthcare workers were enrolled in the week of the UK lockdown, from 23 to 31 March 2020, and were followed every week for up to roughly 16 weeks. The sample holds a few counts of this clonotype. What this receptor recognizes is not known. One base away there is no much larger clone; base qualities are not given. This receptor chain uses TRBV14 and TRBJ2-7; TRBD1 aligns with 7 central bases. The sequence came from an adult who was a healthcare worker with PCR-confirmed SARS-CoV-2 infection or an uninfected control (not recorded which). Material for sequencing was whole blood. The CDR3 amino acid sequence is: CASSQETGYYEQYF. Here is the DNA: TGTGCCAGCAGCCAAGAGACAGGGTACTACGAGCAGTACTTC.